The rows below give T cell receptor beta chains drawn from one sample of a study of T cell changes during pregnancy in multiple sclerosis. Sequenced by immunoSEQ multiplex PCR; TCRdb stores in-frame clones only, minus some. The sample lists more than 95,000 clones, approximately 90% seen once, with roughly 0.93% in the top ten. The sequenced sample was peripheral blood, obtained after pregnancy. Receptor source: a female donor with multiple sclerosis, enrolled in a pregnancy study. CDR3s include the opening cysteine and the closing phenylalanine or tryptophan. D genes are given only for firm matches. Rows may omit the clone size; those that give it use once, few, many or a size class.

V gene: TRBV5-1
J gene: TRBJ2-1
clone size: -
D gene: TRBD2
CDR3 length: 12
CDR3 DNA: TGCGCCAGCAGCTTCCGGGGGGATGAGCAGTTCTTC
CDR3 protein: CASSFRGDEQFF

V gene: TRBV28
J gene: TRBJ2-7
clone size: -
D gene: -
CDR3 length: 13
CDR3 DNA: TGTGCCAGCAGACACCCCTCAGGCCTTGAGCAGTACTTC
CDR3 protein: CASRHPSGLEQYF

V gene: TRBV7-9
J gene: TRBJ1-1
clone size: -
D gene: -
CDR3 length: 13
CDR3 DNA: TGTGCCAGCAGCTTAGACAGGATAACTGAAGCTTTCTTT
CDR3 protein: CASSLDRITEAFF

V gene: TRBV7-7
J gene: TRBJ2-5
clone size: -
D gene: -
CDR3 length: 14
CDR3 DNA: TGTGCCAGCAGCTTAGTGGGCAGGGGAGAGACCCAGTACTTC
CDR3 protein: CASSLVGRGETQYF

V gene: TRBV6-1
J gene: TRBJ2-1
clone size: once
D gene: TRBD1
CDR3 length: 16
CDR3 DNA: TGTGCCAGCAGTGAAACCGGGACAGCCCCATACAATGAGCAGTTCTTC
CDR3 protein: CASSETGTAPYNEQFF

V gene: TRBV7-3
J gene: TRBJ2-1
clone size: -
D gene: -
CDR3 length: 15
CDR3 DNA: TGTGCCAGCAGCTTGCAGATCTCAAGCTACAATGAGCAGTTCTTC
CDR3 protein: CASSLQISSYNEQFF

V gene: TRBV7-2
J gene: TRBJ2-5
clone size: few
D gene: -
CDR3 length: 15
CDR3 DNA: TGTGCCAGCAGCAACAGGGGGAGGGCCGAGGAGACCCAGTACTTC
CDR3 protein: CASSNRGRAEETQYF

V gene: TRBV30
J gene: TRBJ1-1
clone size: few
D gene: TRBD1
CDR3 length: 13
CDR3 DNA: TGTGCCTGGAGTACAGGGGATGGCACTGAAGCTTTCTTT
CDR3 protein: CAWSTGDGTEAFF

V gene: TRBV7-2
J gene: TRBJ1-6
clone size: few
D gene: -
CDR3 length: 15
CDR3 DNA: TGTGCCAGCAGCTTAGGGCCAACTACCGTTGAACCCCTCCACTTT
CDR3 protein: CASSLGPTTVEPLHF

V gene: TRBV25-1
J gene: TRBJ2-7
clone size: few
D gene: -
CDR3 length: 17
CDR3 DNA: TGTGCCAGCAGTGAACACCGGGACACCGACGTCTCCTACGAGCAGTACTTC
CDR3 protein: CASSEHRDTDVSYEQYF

V gene: TRBV27
J gene: TRBJ2-1
clone size: -
D gene: TRBD2
CDR3 length: 19
CDR3 DNA: TGTGCCAGCAGTTTTCGGGGTAAGGGAGGACTAGTAATTAACAATGAGCAGTTCTTC
CDR3 protein: CASSFRGKGGLVINNEQFF

V gene: TRBV9
J gene: TRBJ2-2
clone size: -
D gene: TRBD2
CDR3 length: 16
CDR3 DNA: TGTGCCAGCAGCGAGACTAGCGGCGGGAACACCGGGGAGCTGTTTTTT
CDR3 protein: CASSETSGGNTGELFF

V gene: TRBV7-8
J gene: TRBJ1-2
clone size: -
D gene: -
CDR3 length: 14
CDR3 DNA: TGTGCCAGCAGCTTGAGAGACACGCTCTATGGCTACACCTTC
CDR3 protein: CASSLRDTLYGYTF

V gene: TRBV5-4
J gene: TRBJ2-2
clone size: -
D gene: -
CDR3 length: 14
CDR3 DNA: TGTGCCAGCAGCTTGAGGCAGGGGATCGGGGAGCTGTTTTTT
CDR3 protein: CASSLRQGIGELFF

V gene: TRBV5-4
J gene: TRBJ2-3
clone size: -
D gene: TRBD1
CDR3 length: 16
CDR3 DNA: TGTGCCAGCAGCTTGCCGACAGGGTTTTCACAAGATACGCAGTATTTT
CDR3 protein: CASSLPTGFSQDTQYF

V gene: TRBV6-1
J gene: TRBJ2-3
clone size: -
D gene: TRBD2
CDR3 length: 15
CDR3 DNA: TGTGCCAGCAGTCTGGCGGGGGGCCGAAGAGATACGCAGTATTTT
CDR3 protein: CASSLAGGRRDTQYF

V gene: TRBV5-4
J gene: TRBJ2-2
clone size: once
D gene: -
CDR3 length: 13
CDR3 DNA: TGTGCCAGCAGCTTGGCAGTGACCGGGGAGCTGTTTTTT
CDR3 protein: CASSLAVTGELFF

V gene: TRBV9
J gene: TRBJ2-7
clone size: -
D gene: TRBD2
CDR3 length: 15
CDR3 DNA: TGTGCCAGCAGCGTAGGTACGAGCGGGGGCAACGAGCAGTACTTC
CDR3 protein: CASSVGTSGGNEQYF

V gene: TRBV6-4
J gene: TRBJ1-1
clone size: -
D gene: TRBD1
CDR3 length: 14
CDR3 DNA: TGTGCCAGCCGGAGGGACAGGGATTTCACTGAAGCTTTCTTT
CDR3 protein: CASRRDRDFTEAFF

V gene: TRBV7-2
J gene: TRBJ1-2
clone size: -
D gene: -
CDR3 length: 16
CDR3 DNA: TGTGCCAGCAGCTTAGATTCTCGGACCCTAGGGAGTGGCTACACCTTC
CDR3 protein: CASSLDSRTLGSGYTF

V gene: TRBV7-8
J gene: TRBJ2-7
clone size: -
D gene: TRBD2
CDR3 length: 17
CDR3 DNA: TGTGCCAGCAGCCTGGGAGGACTAGCGGGGGCAGAGGGCGAGCAGTACTTC
CDR3 protein: CASSLGGLAGAEGEQYF

V gene: TRBV5-1
J gene: TRBJ2-7
clone size: -
D gene: TRBD1
CDR3 length: 14
CDR3 DNA: TGCGCCAGCACCCTAGGACAGGGAAAGGACGAGCAGTACTTC
CDR3 protein: CASTLGQGKDEQYF

V gene: TRBV4-1
J gene: TRBJ1-5
clone size: -
D gene: -
CDR3 length: 15
CDR3 DNA: TGCGCCAGCAGCCAGACACCTTATAGCAATCAGCCCCAGCATTTT
CDR3 protein: CASSQTPYSNQPQHF

V gene: TRBV28
J gene: TRBJ2-1
clone size: -
D gene: TRBD2
CDR3 length: 21
CDR3 DNA: TGTGCCAGCAGTTCCCCTTATGGGCTGGCGGGAGGCCCCGCGATCTACAATGAGCAGTTCTTC
CDR3 protein: CASSSPYGLAGGPAIYNEQFF

V gene: TRBV11-2
J gene: TRBJ1-6
clone size: -
D gene: TRBD1
CDR3 length: 16
CDR3 DNA: TGTGCCAGCAGCTGGGGACAGGTCGACTATAATTCACCCCTCCACTTT
CDR3 protein: CASSWGQVDYNSPLHF

V gene: TRBV5-1
J gene: TRBJ2-2
clone size: -
D gene: TRBD2
CDR3 length: 16
CDR3 DNA: TGCGCCAGCAGCTTGAAAACGGGGGGGGCCACCGGGGAGCTGTTTTTT
CDR3 protein: CASSLKTGGATGELFF

V gene: TRBV9
J gene: TRBJ2-7
clone size: -
D gene: TRBD1
CDR3 length: 14
CDR3 DNA: TGTGCCAGCAGCGTAGAGGGGACAGGGGCCGAGCAGTACTTC
CDR3 protein: CASSVEGTGAEQYF

V gene: TRBV6-1
J gene: TRBJ2-7
clone size: -
D gene: -
CDR3 length: 12
CDR3 DNA: TGTGCCAGCAGTGAGGGGGGGCACGAGCAGTACTTC
CDR3 protein: CASSEGGHEQYF

V gene: TRBV18
J gene: TRBJ1-3
clone size: -
D gene: -
CDR3 length: 16
CDR3 DNA: TGTGCCAGCTCACCACTGAGGACAGCCTCTGGAAACACCATATATTTT
CDR3 protein: CASSPLRTASGNTIYF

V gene: TRBV18
J gene: TRBJ1-6
clone size: -
D gene: -
CDR3 length: 13
CDR3 DNA: TGTGCCAGCTGCCCCAGGGGCGATTCACCCCTCCACTTT
CDR3 protein: CASCPRGDSPLHF

V gene: TRBV5-5
J gene: TRBJ2-5
clone size: -
D gene: -
CDR3 length: 15
CDR3 DNA: TGTGCCAGCAGCTTGGGACAGGCTCCCCAAGAGACCCAGTACTTC
CDR3 protein: CASSLGQAPQETQYF

V gene: TRBV19
J gene: TRBJ2-6
clone size: -
D gene: -
CDR3 length: 17
CDR3 DNA: TGTGCCAGTAGTATATTGGAGGGGGGGGTTGGGGCCAACGTCCTGACTTTC
CDR3 protein: CASSILEGGVGANVLTF

V gene: TRBV9
J gene: TRBJ1-4
clone size: -
D gene: -
CDR3 length: 14
CDR3 DNA: TGTGCCAGCCCCCAGGTGAAGGGGAAAGAAAAACTGTTTTTT
CDR3 protein: CASPQVKGKEKLFF

V gene: TRBV6-6
J gene: TRBJ2-1
clone size: -
D gene: TRBD2
CDR3 length: 16
CDR3 DNA: TGTGCCAGCAGGATAATAGCGGGAGGAGGGTTGACTGAGCAGTTCTTC
CDR3 protein: CASRIIAGGGLTEQFF

V gene: TRBV29-1
J gene: TRBJ2-3
clone size: -
D gene: -
CDR3 length: 12
CDR3 DNA: TGCAGCGTTGAACAGAACACAGATACGCAGTATTTT
CDR3 protein: CSVEQNTDTQYF

V gene: TRBV5-1
J gene: TRBJ2-5
clone size: -
D gene: -
CDR3 length: 15
CDR3 DNA: TGCGCCAGCAGCTTTGGGCGACGGTTCCAAGAGACCCAGTACTTC
CDR3 protein: CASSFGRRFQETQYF

V gene: TRBV28
J gene: TRBJ2-1
clone size: -
D gene: TRBD1
CDR3 length: 14
CDR3 DNA: TGTGCCAGCAGCCTGCAAGACAGGGATGATGAGCAGTTCTTC
CDR3 protein: CASSLQDRDDEQFF

V gene: TRBV28
J gene: TRBJ2-1
clone size: -
D gene: TRBD2
CDR3 length: 15
CDR3 DNA: TGTGCCAGCAGTCTAGGACTAGCGGGATACAATGAGCAGTTCTTC
CDR3 protein: CASSLGLAGYNEQFF

V gene: TRBV4-2
J gene: TRBJ2-6
clone size: -
D gene: TRBD1
CDR3 length: 17
CDR3 DNA: TGTGCCAGCAGCCAAGGACAGGGAACCTCTGGGGCCAACGTCCTGACTTTC
CDR3 protein: CASSQGQGTSGANVLTF

V gene: TRBV9
J gene: TRBJ1-4
clone size: -
D gene: -
CDR3 length: 16
CDR3 DNA: TGTGCCAGCAGCCCAAGGGGCCTTGCAACTAATGAAAAACTGTTTTTT
CDR3 protein: CASSPRGLATNEKLFF

V gene: TRBV7-2
J gene: TRBJ2-1
clone size: -
D gene: -
CDR3 length: 16
CDR3 DNA: TGTGCCAGCAGCCCTCCGGGGGGCTTTCGATTGTCGGAGCAGTTCTTC
CDR3 protein: CASSPPGGFRLSEQFF

V gene: TRBV5-1
J gene: TRBJ1-1
clone size: -
D gene: TRBD1
CDR3 length: 16
CDR3 DNA: TGCGCCAGCAGCTTGGGAGCAGGGGGCGCGAACACTGAAGCTTTCTTT
CDR3 protein: CASSLGAGGANTEAFF

V gene: TRBV9
J gene: TRBJ2-7
clone size: -
D gene: -
CDR3 length: 14
CDR3 DNA: TGTGCCAGCAGCGTTAGTACTTCCGGCTACGAGCAGTACTTC
CDR3 protein: CASSVSTSGYEQYF

V gene: TRBV5-1
J gene: TRBJ1-2
clone size: -
D gene: TRBD1
CDR3 length: 11
CDR3 DNA: TGCGCCAGCAGCTCGGGACAGGTGCAGACCTTC
CDR3 protein: CASSSGQVQTF

V gene: TRBV6-5
J gene: TRBJ1-4
clone size: -
D gene: TRBD1
CDR3 length: 15
CDR3 DNA: TGTGCCAGCAGTTACTACAGGGGCTATAATGAAAAACTGTTTTTT
CDR3 protein: CASSYYRGYNEKLFF

V gene: TRBV27
J gene: TRBJ1-2
clone size: -
D gene: TRBD1
CDR3 length: 16
CDR3 DNA: TGTGCCAGCAGTTCAACCGGGACAGGGTCTAACTATGGCTACACCTTC
CDR3 protein: CASSSTGTGSNYGYTF

V gene: TRBV9
J gene: TRBJ1-2
clone size: -
D gene: TRBD1
CDR3 length: 15
CDR3 DNA: TGTGCCAGCAGCCCCGGTAGGGGGACAGGCTATGGCTACACCTTC
CDR3 protein: CASSPGRGTGYGYTF

V gene: TRBV5-4
J gene: TRBJ2-7
clone size: once
D gene: TRBD1
CDR3 length: 15
CDR3 DNA: TGTGCCAGCAGCTTGGGGGACAGGACCTCCTACGAGCAGTACTTC
CDR3 protein: CASSLGDRTSYEQYF

V gene: TRBV27
J gene: TRBJ2-3
clone size: -
D gene: -
CDR3 length: 16
CDR3 DNA: TGTGCCAGCAGTTCCCAAAAACCTACCATCGCTGATACGCAGTATTTT
CDR3 protein: CASSSQKPTIADTQYF

V gene: TRBV9
J gene: TRBJ2-2
clone size: -
D gene: TRBD1
CDR3 length: 16
CDR3 DNA: TGTGCCAGCAGCAAGCGGACAGGGTCGGACACCGGGGAGCTGTTTTTT
CDR3 protein: CASSKRTGSDTGELFF

V gene: TRBV27
J gene: TRBJ2-7
clone size: -
D gene: TRBD1
CDR3 length: 14
CDR3 DNA: TGTGCCAGCAGCAAGACGACAGGGCCCTACGAGCAGTACTTC
CDR3 protein: CASSKTTGPYEQYF

V gene: TRBV7-9
J gene: TRBJ2-7
clone size: -
D gene: TRBD1
CDR3 length: 14
CDR3 DNA: TGTGCCAGCAGCCCCGAGGGGACAGGGGGAACGCAGTACTTC
CDR3 protein: CASSPEGTGGTQYF

V gene: TRBV18
J gene: TRBJ2-2
clone size: -
D gene: TRBD1
CDR3 length: 16
CDR3 DNA: TGTGCCAGCTCACCTCGAACAGGGGGCATCACCGGGGAGCTGTTTTTT
CDR3 protein: CASSPRTGGITGELFF

V gene: TRBV29-1
J gene: TRBJ2-7
clone size: -
D gene: TRBD1
CDR3 length: 14
CDR3 DNA: TGCAGCGTTGAAGAAGAAGGGACAGCCTACGAGCAGTACTTC
CDR3 protein: CSVEEEGTAYEQYF

V gene: TRBV4-1
J gene: TRBJ2-4
clone size: -
D gene: -
CDR3 length: 13
CDR3 DNA: TGCGCCAGCGGCCACGGGGAGATCGACATTCAGTACTTC
CDR3 protein: CASGHGEIDIQYF

V gene: TRBV6-4
J gene: TRBJ1-1
clone size: -
D gene: -
CDR3 length: 13
CDR3 DNA: TGTGCCAGCAGTGAGCAGGTTGGCACTGAAGCTTTCTTT
CDR3 protein: CASSEQVGTEAFF

V gene: TRBV5-1
J gene: TRBJ1-6
clone size: -
D gene: -
CDR3 length: 15
CDR3 DNA: TGCGCCAGCAGTTTCGGGAGCTCCTATAATTCACCCCTCCACTTT
CDR3 protein: CASSFGSSYNSPLHF